This T cell receptor (beta chain) emerged from a study of T cell repertoires in aging, cancer and after chemotherapy. Whole-study context: Donors were grouped into six age bands spanning 30 or younger through 70 or older. Over several months to years, re-sampled healthy donor repertoires clearly shared clones. The study's findings and limits: In each cancer cohort, median generation probability increased across chemotherapy, suggesting thymic output rebounded. In healthy donors, age-related TCR diversity loss mainly reflected lost richness.

As concerns this clonotype: Its target is unknown.

Multiplex touch-down PCR with TRB-A/B primers amplified rearranged V-D-J TRB sequences. One entry per CDR3 protein results from TCRdb running MiXCR on the multiplex PCR reads. The sample yields thousands of distinct CDR3 sequences, less than 40% seen once. Trimming removed 10 bases at V and 4 bases at J, with 11 bases between. There are 11 residues in the CDR3. The germline gives CDR1 MNHNY, CDR2 SVGAGI (reference sequence). TCR beta rearrangements were amplified from peripheral blood genomic DNA. The receptor was derived from a human donor in good health. The sequenced sample consisted of blood. The J gene is TRBJ2-7, the V gene TRBV6-6; D gene ambiguous. CDR3 nucleotide sequence: TGTGCCACCTCTCTAGGGTACGAGCAGTACTTC. Amino acids: CATSLGYEQYF.